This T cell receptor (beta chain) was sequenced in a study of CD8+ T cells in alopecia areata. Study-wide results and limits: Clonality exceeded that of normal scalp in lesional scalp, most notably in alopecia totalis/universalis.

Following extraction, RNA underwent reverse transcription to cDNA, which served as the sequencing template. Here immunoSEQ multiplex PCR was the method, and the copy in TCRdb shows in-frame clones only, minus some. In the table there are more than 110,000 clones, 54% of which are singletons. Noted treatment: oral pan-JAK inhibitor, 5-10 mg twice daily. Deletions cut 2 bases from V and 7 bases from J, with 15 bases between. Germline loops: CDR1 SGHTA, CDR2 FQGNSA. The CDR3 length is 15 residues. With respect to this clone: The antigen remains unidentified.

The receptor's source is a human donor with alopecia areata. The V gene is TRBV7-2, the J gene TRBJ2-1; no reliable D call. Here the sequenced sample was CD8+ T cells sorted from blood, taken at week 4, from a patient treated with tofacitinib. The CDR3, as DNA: TGTGCCAGCAGCTTAAGAACGAAAGTAAGGAATGAGCAGTTCTTC. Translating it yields CASSLRTKVRNEQFF.